The present T cell receptor beta chain was sequenced within a study of cytomegalovirus exposure and HLA in healthy donors. Study results and limitations: Later work associated 16,951 TCR beta sequences with HLA alleles at 0.05 false discovery rate.

About this clone: The antigen remains unidentified.

Trimming stripped 5 bases from V and 0 bases from J, with 11 bases between. From germline, CDR1 is SQVTM and CDR2 ANQGSEA. The CDR3 is made up of 13 amino acids. A multiplex PCR was run with 60 Vbeta primers and 13 Jbeta primers. Assay used: immunoSEQ multiplex PCR; TCRdb lists only in-frame clones, some missing. The sample comprises some 150,000 clones, around 73% of which are singletons, and under 2% rests with the top ten. The rearrangement links TRBV29-1 to TRBJ2-7; D is undetermined. Source material: PBMCs. The clonotype comes from a female donor in good health and CMV-seronegative. The CDR3 sequence is CSVLLAGSYEQYF. The CDR3 DNA reads as TGCAGCGTTCTCCTTGCAGGCTCCTACGAGCAGTACTTC.